This TCR beta chain was identified during a study of PD-1 blockade in classical Hodgkin lymphoma. Study findings and constraints: What drove the repertoire differences, possibly disease activity or prior therapy, has not been defined. Compared with healthy donors, newly diagnosed patients reportedly showed lower baseline TCR diversity.

The CDR3 extends over 15 amino acids. CDR1 and CDR2 from the germline V gene are SGHAT and FQNNGV. V shed 2 bases, J shed 9 bases, and the junction held 6 bases outside the gene matches. On this clone itself: Its target is unknown.

The assay was immunoSEQ multiplex PCR, and TCRdb's table has in-frame clones only and misses some. Among about 21,000 clones listed, 94% were seen once. The time point here: newly diagnosed, previously untreated cHL patient sample. Researchers used newly diagnosed, untreated classical Hodgkin lymphoma PBMCs for comparison. The sequence came from a human donor with classical Hodgkin lymphoma. Input material: peripheral blood mononuclear cells (PBMCs). This chain connects TRBV11-2 to TRBJ1-6; 8 nucleotides agree with TRBD1. DNA of the CDR3: TGTGCCAGCAGCTTACAATACAGGGGGGGTTCACCCCTCCACTTT. Protein: CASSLQYRGGSPLHF.